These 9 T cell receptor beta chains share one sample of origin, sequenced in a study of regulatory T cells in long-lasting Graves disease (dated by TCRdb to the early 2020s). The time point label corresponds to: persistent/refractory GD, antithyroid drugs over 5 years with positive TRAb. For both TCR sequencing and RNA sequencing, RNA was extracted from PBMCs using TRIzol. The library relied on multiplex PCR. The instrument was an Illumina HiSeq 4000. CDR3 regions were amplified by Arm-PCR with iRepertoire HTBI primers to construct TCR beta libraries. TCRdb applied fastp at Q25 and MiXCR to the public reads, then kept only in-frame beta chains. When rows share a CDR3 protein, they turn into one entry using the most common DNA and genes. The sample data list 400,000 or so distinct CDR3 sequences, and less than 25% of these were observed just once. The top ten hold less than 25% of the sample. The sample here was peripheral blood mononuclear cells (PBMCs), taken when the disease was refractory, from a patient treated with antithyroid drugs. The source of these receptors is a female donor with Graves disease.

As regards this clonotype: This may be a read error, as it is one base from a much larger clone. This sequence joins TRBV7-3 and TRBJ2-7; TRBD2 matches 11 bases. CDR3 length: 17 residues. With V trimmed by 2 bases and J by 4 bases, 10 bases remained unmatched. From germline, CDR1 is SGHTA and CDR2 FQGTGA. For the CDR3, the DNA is TGTGCCAGCAGCTTAGGAGAACTAGCGGGAGCGGTATACGAGCAGTACTTC. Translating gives CASSLGELAGAVYEQYF. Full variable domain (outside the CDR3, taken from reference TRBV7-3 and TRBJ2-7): GAGVSQTPSNKVTEKGKYVELRCDPISGHTALYWYRQSLGQGPEFLIYFQGTGAADDSGLPNDRFFAVRPEGSVSTLKIQRTERGDSAVYLCASSLGELAGAVYEQYFGPGTRLTVT.

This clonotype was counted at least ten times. For the CDR3, the DNA is TGTGCCAGCAGCTTAAGTTTTTCAGGGTGGGATGAAAAACTGTTTTTT. Translated: CASSLSFSGWDEKLFF. The rearrangement uses TRBV7-2 and TRBJ1-4; maybe TRBD1 (5 bases). The CDR3 spans 16 residues. CDR1 is SGHTA, CDR2 FQGNSA, per germline. The V end was cut by 2 bases, the J end by 6 bases, with 16 bases between.

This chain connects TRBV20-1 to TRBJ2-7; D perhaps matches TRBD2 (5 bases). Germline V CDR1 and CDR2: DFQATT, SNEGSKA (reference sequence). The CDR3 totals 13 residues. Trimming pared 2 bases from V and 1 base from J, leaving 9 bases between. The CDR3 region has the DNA TGCAGTGCTAGAAGCGGAGAGTCCTACGAGCAGTACTTC. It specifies CSARSGESYEQYF.

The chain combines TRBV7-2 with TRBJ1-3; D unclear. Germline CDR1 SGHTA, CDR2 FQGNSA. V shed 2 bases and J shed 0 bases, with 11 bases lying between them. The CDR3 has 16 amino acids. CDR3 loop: CASSLRAQSSGNTIYF. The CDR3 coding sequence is TGTGCCAGCAGCTTAAGGGCGCAGAGCTCTGGAAACACCATATATTTT. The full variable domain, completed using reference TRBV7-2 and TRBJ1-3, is GAGVSQSPSNKVTEKGKDVELRCDPISGHTALYWYRQSLGQGLEFLIYFQGNSAPDKSGLPSDRFSAERTGGSVSTLTIQRTQQEDSAVYLCASSLRAQSSGNTIYFGEGSWLTVV.

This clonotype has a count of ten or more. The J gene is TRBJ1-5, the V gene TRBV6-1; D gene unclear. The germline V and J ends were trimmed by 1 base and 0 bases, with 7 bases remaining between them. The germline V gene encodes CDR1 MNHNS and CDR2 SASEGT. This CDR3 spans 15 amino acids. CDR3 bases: TGTGCCAGCAGTGAAGGACATCATAGCAATCAGCCCCAGCATTTT. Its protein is CASSEGHHSNQPQHF.

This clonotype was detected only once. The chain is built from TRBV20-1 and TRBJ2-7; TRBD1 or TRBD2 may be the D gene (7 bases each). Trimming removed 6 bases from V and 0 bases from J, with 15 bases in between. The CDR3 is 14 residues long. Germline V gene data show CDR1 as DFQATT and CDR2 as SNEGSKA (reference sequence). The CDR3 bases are TGCAGTGCCAGGGGGGGGGTAGGCTCCTACGAGCAGTACTTC. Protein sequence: CSARGGVGSYEQYF.

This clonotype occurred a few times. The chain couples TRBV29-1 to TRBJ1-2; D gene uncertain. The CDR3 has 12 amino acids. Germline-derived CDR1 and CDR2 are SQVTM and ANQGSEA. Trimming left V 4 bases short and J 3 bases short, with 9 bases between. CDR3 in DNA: TGCAGCGTTGCGCCGGGCCACTATGGCTACACCTTC. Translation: CSVAPGHYGYTF.

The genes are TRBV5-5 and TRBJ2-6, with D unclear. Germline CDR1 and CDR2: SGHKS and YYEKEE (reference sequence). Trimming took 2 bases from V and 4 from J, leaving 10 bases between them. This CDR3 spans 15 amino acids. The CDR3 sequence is CASSFRVPGANVLTF. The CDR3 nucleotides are TGTGCCAGCAGCTTTCGAGTGCCCGGGGCCAACGTCCTGACTTTC.

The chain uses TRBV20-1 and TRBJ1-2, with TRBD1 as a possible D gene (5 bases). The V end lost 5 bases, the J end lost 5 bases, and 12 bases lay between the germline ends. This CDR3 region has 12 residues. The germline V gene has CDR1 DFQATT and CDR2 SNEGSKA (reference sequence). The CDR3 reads CSAESRGYGYTF. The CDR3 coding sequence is TGCAGTGCTGAAAGTCGGGGGTATGGCTACACCTTC.